This entry features one T cell receptor beta chain sequence. Its antigen is undetermined. This entry belongs to a study of cytomegalovirus exposure and HLA in healthy donors. Study results and limitations: A later analysis showed HLA-associated TCR beta chains outstripping equally common others in clonal expansion.

V was trimmed by 6 bases and J by 0 bases, leaving 10 bases between them. The V gene's germline CDR1 is SGDLS and CDR2 YYNGEE. CDR3 length: 14 amino acids. Primers: 60 Vbeta forward and 13 Jbeta reverse. Generated by immunoSEQ multiplex PCR, the TCRdb table keeps only in-frame clones and is missing some. The sample lists 100,000 to 150,000 clones; about 81% were seen once. V is TRBV9 and J is TRBJ1-3, with D tentatively TRBD1 (5 bases). The receptor was isolated from a woman between 25 and 40 years old in good health and CMV-seronegative. Specimen: PBMCs. CDR3 sequence: CASTFRDSGNTIYF. The CDR3 DNA sequence: TGTGCCAGCACCTTCAGGGACTCTGGAAACACCATATATTTT.